The rows below give T cell receptor beta chains drawn from one sample of a study of tumour-infiltrating T cells in Burkitt lymphoma. Assay: immunoSEQ multiplex PCR; the TCRdb copy retains only in-frame clones and omits some. The sample holds 11,000 to 15,000 clones, approximately 82% seen once. Sequencing was carried out using tumor tissue. The receptors originated from a human donor with diffuse large B-cell lymphoma. The CDR3 runs from the conserved cysteine through the conserved F or W.

j_call,v_call,cdr3_aa
TRBJ1-2,TRBV6-6,CASGDRFWDGYTF
TRBJ1-5,TRBV19,CASREGYQPQHF
TRBJ1-5,TRBV6-5,CASRAGRVSNQPQHF
TRBJ2-2,TRBV23-1,CASSQPGPNTGELFF
TRBJ2-3,TRBV2,CASSEGPTVTDTQYF
TRBJ2-1,TRBV7-9,CASSRGSAYNEQFF
TRBJ2-3,TRBV7-9,CASSLGADTQYF
TRBJ2-4,TRBV6-1,CASSDRGQIALLTKNIQYF
TRBJ1-3,TRBV9,CASSVNNRGRSAGNTIYF
TRBJ1-2,TRBV5-1,CASSWGDGSNYGYTF
TRBJ2-2,TRBV7-3,CASSVGQGGPGELFF
TRBJ2-5,TRBV21-1,CASSKIRDRTEETQYF
TRBJ1-1,TRBV5-1,CASKQGAPAEAFF
TRBJ1-5,TRBV19,CASKNEDGAFNQPQHF
TRBJ2-1,TRBV11-2,CASSLVSSWEQFF
TRBJ2-3,TRBV5-4,CASSLEVSLSTDTQYF
TRBJ1-1,TRBV7-2,CASFRVGLDEAFF
TRBJ2-5,TRBV27,CASSLWGQGRGETQYF
TRBJ1-1,TRBV7-9,CATPGVGIRAEAFF
TRBJ2-1,TRBV20-1,CSASDRDEQFF
TRBJ2-4,TRBV7-9,CASSLALGINIQYF
TRBJ1-1,TRBV18,CASSPTGGRYTEAFF
TRBJ2-3,TRBV5-6,CASSSGEPQYF
TRBJ2-2,TRBV18,CASSGLAENTGELFF